This T cell receptor beta chain was sequenced in a study of blood T cell repertoires in COVID-19. The overall study: Italy, Spain and the United States were the sources of the convalescent and acute COVID-19 samples. PBMCs, B-cell-depleted T cells, or T cells provided the cDNA or gDNA that made up the material.

The CDR3 contains 18 residues. Germline V gives CDR1 MNHNS, CDR2 SASEGT. V shed 2 bases and J 0 bases; nucleotides not matched to a gene: 8. The authors' processing: Amplifying reference gene primers gave estimates of nucleated cell counts. Clones were sequenced by immunoSEQ multiplex PCR, and TCRdb holds only the in-frame ones, with some missing. The DNA gave D and trimming, while V, J and clone size come from that table. The sample carries 150,000 to 200,000 clones, 84% recorded once. The chain carries TRBV6-1 and TRBJ2-7; 12 nucleotides line up with TRBD2. The sample taken for sequencing was peripheral blood. The source of this sequence is a man aged 40-49 years who had recovered from COVID-19. This chain's CDR3 is CASSERGGTSGFSYEQYF. CDR3 coding DNA: TGTGCCAGCAGTGAACGGGGCGGGACTAGCGGGTTCTCCTACGAGCAGTACTTC.